This T cell receptor beta chain was sequenced for a study of cytomegalovirus exposure and HLA in healthy donors. Amplification used 60 Vbeta primers and 13 Jbeta primers. Using immunoSEQ multiplex PCR, the repertoire was profiled, and TCRdb retains in-frame clones only, with some absent. This sample carries over 140,000 clones, roughly four fifths of them seen once, and the ten largest clones take roughly 1.4%. The CDR3 contains 13 residues. Looked up from germline, CDR1 is GTSNPN and CDR2 is SVGIG (reference sequence). V gave up 0 bases and J gave up 1 base, with 5 bases separating them. The sequence was collected from a man younger than 45 in good health and CMV-seropositive. V is TRBV30 and J is TRBJ2-3; D call uncertain. The source material was PBMCs. CDR3: CAWSVHGTDTQYF. The CDR3 nucleotides are TGTGCCTGGAGTGTACATGGCACAGATACGCAGTATTTT. The full variable domain, in which reference TRBV30 and TRBJ2-3 provide the parts outside the CDR3, is SQTIHQWPATLVQPVGSPLSLECTVEGTSNPNLYWYRQAAGRGLQLLFYSVGIGQISSEVPQNLSASRPQDRQFILSSKKLLLSDSGFYLCAWSVHGTDTQYFGPGTRLTVL.